This T cell receptor beta chain was identified during a study of blood T cell repertoires in COVID-19. Per the germline V gene, CDR1 is SGHRS and CDR2 is YFSETQ. There are 18 residues in the CDR3. V shed 4 bases, J shed 2 bases, and the junction held 17 bases outside the gene matches. This table comes from immunoSEQ multiplex PCR, and its TCRdb copy is limited to in-frame clones, with some not included. The sample carries approximately 68,000 clones, over 75% recorded once. This clonotype originated in a man aged 45-65 years with active COVID-19. The specimen was peripheral blood. The V gene is TRBV5-1, the J gene TRBJ2-7, with TRBD2 matching 8 bases. CDR3 amino acids: CASSPEGGSGSSAYEQYF. CDR3 nucleotides: TGCGCCAGCAGCCCTGAGGGGGGAAGCGGGAGCTCAGCCTACGAGCAGTACTTC.